This T cell receptor (beta chain) was profiled in a study of cytomegalovirus exposure and HLA in healthy donors. Germline values: CDR1 MNHEY, CDR2 SMNVEV (reference sequence). The CDR3 has 15 residues. Trimming cost V 0 bases and J 4 bases; bases outside gene matches: 6. Samples came from healthy bone marrow donors. Primers: 60 Vbeta forward and 13 Jbeta reverse. Assay used: immunoSEQ multiplex PCR; TCRdb lists only in-frame clones, some missing. The repertoire holds 120,000 or so clones, with over 50% as singletons. Sequencing input: PBMCs. The sequence derives from a woman in her thirties or forties in good health and CMV-seropositive. V gene TRBV27 combines with J gene TRBJ2-7; 7 bases line up with TRBD2. The CDR3 DNA sequence: TGTGCCAGCAGTTTATCAGGGGAGGGGCCGTACGAGCAGTACTTC. Amino acid sequence: CASSLSGEGPYEQYF.